The 11 T cell receptor beta chains below all came from one sample that was sequenced in a study of post-analysis software for immune sequencing data (dated by TCRdb to about 2015). No antigen has been assigned to these receptors. General conclusions and limits of the study: Patients showed significantly higher frequencies than controls for about five TRBV segments, among them TRBV5-6, TRBV5-1 and TRBV20-1.

Receptor amplification or capture employed PCR. The sequencing machine was an Illumina HiSeq 2500. To reduce PCR and sequencing biases, unique molecular identifiers were incorporated into the TCR beta cDNA libraries. The public sequencing data were trimmed at Q25 with fastp and processed into clonotypes with MiXCR by TCRdb, which kept only in-frame beta chains. Under each unique CDR3 protein, matching rows form one entry showing the most common genes and DNA. This sample comprises some 690,000 distinct CDR3 sequences, roughly three fifths of them detected only once. Roughly 12% of the sample rests with the top ten. The specimen sequenced was blood. These receptors were obtained from a girl aged 2 to 10 with multiple sclerosis.

This clonotype was seen a handful of times. The chain employs TRBV10-2 and TRBJ2-1; D is possibly TRBD1 or TRBD2 (5 bases each). V lost 6 bases and J 10 bases, leaving 16 bases between the germline ends. This CDR3 spans 13 amino acids. Per germline, CDR1 WSHSY and CDR2 SAAADI. This CDR3 reads CASRGPLKREQFF. The CDR3 bases are TGCGCCAGCAGGGGACCGCTAAAGCGGGAGCAGTTCTTC.

This chain connects TRBV20-1 to TRBJ2-1; 8 bases are a match to TRBD2. Unmatched junction bases numbered 3, after V lost 5 bases and J lost 6 bases. The germline CDR1 and CDR2 sequences are DFQATT and SNEGSKA (reference sequence). CDR3 length: 12 amino acids. The CDR3 region is CSARGTSNEQFF. The CDR3 coding sequence is TGCAGTGCTCGTGGGACTAGCAATGAGCAGTTCTTC.

The V gene is TRBV5-1, the J gene TRBJ2-1, with 14 bases fitting TRBD2. V trimming: 4 bases; J trimming: 6 bases; junction bases outside the gene matches: 9. The CDR3 spans 17 residues. Germline V gene data show CDR1 as SGHRS and CDR2 as YFSETQ. This chain's CDR3 is CASSLLTSGGAGNEQFF. The CDR3 nucleotides are TGCGCCAGCAGCCTCCTGACTAGCGGGGGGGCGGGCAATGAGCAGTTCTTC.

The chain links TRBV7-2 to TRBJ2-5, with a tentative D call TRBD2 (6 bases). The V end lost 5 bases, the J end lost 5 bases, and 18 bases lay between the germline ends. Germline CDR1 is SGHTA and CDR2 is FQGNSA. CDR3 length: 15 amino acids. The CDR3 region is CASSPRDSGRETQYF. The DNA for the CDR3 is TGTGCCAGCAGCCCCCGGGACTCCGGTCGTGAGACCCAGTACTTC.

The J gene is TRBJ1-2, the V gene TRBV9, with TRBD1 as a possible D gene (5 bases). Germline V gives CDR1 SGDLS, CDR2 YYNGEE. The ends were cut back, 3 bases at V and 7 bases at J, with 16 bases in the middle. The CDR3 extends over 14 amino acids. CDR3 in DNA: TGTGCCAGCAGCGGGTCCTGGGATGGGGCTGGCTACACCTTC. This translates into CASSGSWDGAGYTF.

CDR3 bases: TGTGCCAGCAGCCAGGGAACGGGAGGATCCTACGAGCAGTACTTC. Translated, it gives CASSQGTGGSYEQYF. This rearrangement joins TRBV3-1 to TRBJ2-7; 7 bases are a match to TRBD2. In germline, CDR1 is LGHDT, CDR2 YNNKEL (reference sequence). The length of the CDR3 is 15 residues. The V segment lost 3 bases and the J segment 1 base; nucleotides outside the gene matches: 6.

The gene calls are TRBV27 and TRBJ2-1; 14 nucleotides line up with TRBD2. The CDR3 contains 19 residues. J was trimmed by 0 bases and V by 3 bases; bases with no gene match: 7. Germline loops: CDR1 MNHEY, CDR2 SMNVEV (reference sequence). Here the CDR3 reads CASSFIDGTSGSSYNEQFF. In nucleotides, the CDR3 is TGTGCCAGCAGTTTCATCGACGGGACTAGCGGGAGCTCCTACAATGAGCAGTTCTTC.

V and J are TRBV6-5 and TRBJ1-2; D unresolved. V was shortened by 5 bases and J by 10 bases, with 14 bases between the two germline ends. Germline V gene data show CDR1 as MNHEY and CDR2 as SVGAGI. This CDR3 is built from 12 residues. CDR3 sequence reads: CASSREPDHYTF. The CDR3 DNA is TGTGCCAGCAGTCGGGAGCCGGACCACTACACCTTC.

The CDR3 loop is CSAISSSQDRGYNEQFF. Written as DNA, the CDR3 is TGCAGTGCCATAAGTTCTAGTCAGGACCGAGGCTACAATGAGCAGTTCTTC. This sequence joins TRBV20-1 and TRBJ2-1, with D hard to call. Deletions cut 6 bases from V and 3 bases from J, with 24 bases between. Germline CDR1 is DFQATT and CDR2 is SNEGSKA (reference sequence). CDR3 length: 17 residues.

This clonotype was found a few times. This chain joins TRBV5-4 and TRBJ2-1; D gene ambiguous. The CDR3 spans 12 residues. Trimming took off 2 bases at V and 9 bases at J, with 9 bases between the two ends. Per germline, CDR1 SGHNT and CDR2 YYREEE (reference sequence). The DNA of the CDR3 is TGTGCCAGCAGCTTATTCGAGTTTGAGCAGTTCTTC. Its protein is CASSLFEFEQFF.

The rearrangement links TRBV27 to TRBJ2-1; 7 bases line up with TRBD2. CDR3 length: 14 residues. Germline V gene sequence: CDR1 MNHEY, CDR2 SMNVEV (reference sequence). V lost 4 bases to trimming and J lost 7 bases; unmatched junction nucleotides: 7. CDR3 nucleotides: TGTGCCAGCAGTTCCGGACTAGATATTAATGAGCAGTTCTTC. It is translated as CASSSGLDINEQFF.